The 17 T cell receptor beta chains below were found in one sample sequenced in a study of T cell responses to AZD1222 COVID-19 vaccine. Profiled with immunoSEQ multiplex PCR; TCRdb holds only in-frame clones, not every one. The sample carries some 98,000 clones, around nine tenths recorded once. Source: peripheral blood, taken 28 days after the second AZD1222 dose. The receptors here all came from an adult who received the AZD1222 COVID-19 vaccine.

V is TRBV30 and J is TRBJ1-1, with D hard to call. Trimming removed 4 bases from V and 3 bases from J, with 6 bases in between. This CDR3 is built from 11 residues. Germline lookup yields CDR1 GTSNPN and CDR2 SVGIG (reference sequence). The CDR3: CAWNGYTEAFF. As DNA, the CDR3 is TGTGCCTGGAACGGATACACTGAAGCTTTCTTT. The full variable domain, completed using reference TRBV30 and TRBJ1-1, is SQTIHQWPATLVQPVGSPLSLECTVEGTSNPNLYWYRQAAGRGLQLLFYSVGIGQISSEVPQNLSASRPQDRQFILSSKKLLLSDSGFYLCAWNGYTEAFFGQGTRLTVV.

V gene TRBV11-2 combines with J gene TRBJ2-7; D unclear. The CDR3 runs 12 residues. V was trimmed by 5 bases and J by 4 bases, leaving 9 bases between them. Germline lookup yields CDR1 SGHAT and CDR2 FQNNGV. CDR3 region: CASSPNRYEQYF. The CDR3 DNA sequence: TGTGCCAGCAGCCCTAATCGGTACGAGCAGTACTTC.

The V gene is TRBV11-2, the J gene TRBJ2-7; no reliable D call. The CDR3 has 14 amino acids. Between the trimmed V and J ends, which lost 5 bases and 6 bases, there was a span of 17 bases. Germline CDR1 SGHAT, CDR2 FQNNGV. CDR3 nucleotide sequence: TGTGCCAGCAGCCCAGGATTTTCGTTCGCCGAGCAGTACTTC. The encoded protein is CASSPGFSFAEQYF.

This sequence joins TRBV14 and TRBJ2-7; 7 nucleotides line up with TRBD1. CDR1 SGHDN and CDR2 FVKESK come from the germline V gene. J gave up 3 bases and V 5 bases, and 7 bases lay outside the gene matches. This CDR3 contains 14 residues. In nucleotides, the CDR3 is TGTGCCAGCAGCACCCTGACAGGGATCTACGAGCAGTACTTC. Translating gives CASSTLTGIYEQYF.

This sequence joins TRBV21-1 and TRBJ2-7. TRBV21-1 is designated a pseudogene. The CDR3 consists of 15 residues. CDR3 region: CASSKGEPSSYEQYF. The CDR3 DNA follows: TGTGCCAGCAGCAAAGGGGAACCGAGCTCCTACGAGCAGTACTTC.

The V gene is TRBV15, the J gene TRBJ2-5; no clear D. Looked up from germline, CDR1 is LNHNV and CDR2 is YYDKDF (reference sequence). Trimming removed 0 bases at V and 6 bases at J, with 14 bases between. The CDR3 covers 15 residues. The CDR3 coding sequence is TGTGCCACCAGCAGAGATCCGAATAGAGGTCAGACCCAGTACTTC. Translation: CATSRDPNRGQTQYF.

This clone was observed a single time. V and J are TRBV28 and TRBJ2-5, with 9 bases identical to TRBD2. This CDR3 contains 15 residues. V was clipped by 3 bases and J by 2 bases; unmatched bases: 4. Germline CDR1 is MDHEN and CDR2 is SYDVKM. CDR3 coding DNA: TGTGCCAGCAGTTTTTCCCTAGCGGGGCAAGAGACCCAGTACTTC. Protein product: CASSFSLAGQETQYF.

V and J are TRBV7-6 and TRBJ2-1, with D hard to call. Trimming removed 0 bases from V and 5 bases from J, with 2 bases in between. The germline V gene has CDR1 SGHVS and CDR2 FNYEAQ. This CDR3 is built from 12 residues. CDR3 sequence reads: CASSLADNEQFF. Here the CDR3 DNA reads TGTGCCAGCAGCTTAGCCGACAATGAGCAGTTCTTC.

This clone appeared a few times. This chain uses TRBV12-3 or TRBV12-4 with TRBJ1-2; possibly TRBD1 for D (6 bases). Trimming took off 6 bases at V and 3 bases at J, with 8 bases between the two ends. This CDR3 spans 12 amino acids. DNA of the CDR3: TGTGCCAGCAGCACAGGGTACTATGGCTACACCTTC. It specifies CASSTGYYGYTF.

V usage is TRBV6-5 and J usage is TRBJ2-7, with TRBD1 identical over 7 bases. CDR1 MNHEY and CDR2 SVGAGI come from the germline V gene. The CDR3 is 14 residues long. J gave up 2 bases and V 5 bases, and 6 bases lay outside the gene matches. CDR3 DNA sequence: TGTGCCAGCAGTATGACCGGGACAGCCTACGAGCAGTACTTC. The encoded protein is CASSMTGTAYEQYF.

The chain links TRBV28 to TRBJ1-2; 8 nucleotides match TRBD1. Germline trimming cut 4 bases from V and 4 bases from J; bases unmatched to any gene: 2. The CDR3 consists of 13 residues. Germline V gene sequence: CDR1 MDHEN, CDR2 SYDVKM. In DNA form, the CDR3 reads TGTGCCAGCAGTTCAACAGGGGGCTATGGCTACACCTTC. Amino acids: CASSSTGGYGYTF.

The rearrangement joins TRBV11-3 to TRBJ2-7; TRBD1 matches at 7 bases. This CDR3 contains 17 residues. The germline V gene encodes CDR1 SGHNT and CDR2 YENEEA. V trimming: 2 bases; J trimming: 2 bases; junction bases outside the gene matches: 12. As DNA, the CDR3 is TGTGCCAGCAGCTTATACCCTGGGGACAGAGTCCCCTACGAGCAGTACTTC. Residues: CASSLYPGDRVPYEQYF.

This rearrangement joins TRBV10-3 to TRBJ2-7; perhaps TRBD1 as D (5 bases). V lost 4 bases and J lost 1, with 8 bases in between. The CDR3 totals 13 residues. Per the germline V gene, CDR1 is ENHRY and CDR2 is SYGVKD. The DNA of the CDR3 is TGTGCCATCAGTGCAGGGAATTCCTACGAGCAGTACTTC. Translating gives CAISAGNSYEQYF.

The J gene is TRBJ2-7, the V gene TRBV30; 10 bases map to TRBD1. The J segment lost 4 bases and the V segment lost 2 bases, leaving 5 bases of the junction unmatched. CDR1 is GTSNPN, CDR2 SVGIG, per germline (reference sequence). The CDR3 sequence is 14 residues long. CDR3 region: CAWSRGQGRYEQYF. The CDR3 DNA sequence: TGTGCCTGGAGTAGGGGACAGGGGCGGTACGAGCAGTACTTC. Complete variable domain (other parts from reference TRBV30 and TRBJ2-7): SQTIHQWPATLVQPVGSPLSLECTVEGTSNPNLYWYRQAAGRGLQLLFYSVGIGQISSEVPQNLSASRPQDRQFILSSKKLLLSDSGFYLCAWSRGQGRYEQYFGPGTRLTVT.

V is TRBV6-5 and J is TRBJ1-2; no clear D gene. Germline V gene data show CDR1 as MNHEY and CDR2 as SVGAGI. The CDR3 has 13 residues. The V gene lost 8 bases and the J gene lost 0 bases, with 10 bases spanning the gap. CDR3 in DNA: TGTGCCAGCGGTTCCCCCCCTAACTATGGCTACACCTTC. It codes for CASGSPPNYGYTF.

The chain is built from TRBV7-9 and TRBJ2-3; 9 bases line up with TRBD2. CDR1 is SEHNR, CDR2 FQNEAQ, per germline (reference sequence). The CDR3 length is 15 residues. The junction had 3 bases not matched to a gene; V was cut back by 2 bases and J by 3 bases. DNA of the CDR3: TGTGCCAGCAGCTTAAGGCTAGCGGGGACAGATACGCAGTATTTT. Encoded protein: CASSLRLAGTDTQYF.

The rearrangement links TRBV7-9 to TRBJ2-7; perhaps TRBD2 as D (6 bases). Germline CDR1 is SEHNR and CDR2 is FQNEAQ (reference sequence). Trimming took 1 base from V and 1 from J, leaving 8 bases between them. This CDR3 comprises 14 residues. This chain's CDR3 is CASSLVGGSYEQYF. The CDR3 DNA reads as TGTGCCAGCAGCTTAGTGGGGGGTTCCTACGAGCAGTACTTC.